The 14 T cell receptor beta chains below were found in one sample sequenced in a study of blood T cell repertoires in COVID-19. The assay was immunoSEQ multiplex PCR, and TCRdb's table has in-frame clones only and misses some. This sample has approximately 390,000 clones; 90% occur once, and the top ten carry 6.5%. Sequencing used peripheral blood. These receptors originate from a man between 18 and 29 years old with active or convalescent COVID-19.

This chain links TRBV3-1 (or the pseudogene TRBV3-2) with TRBJ2-3; 14 bases align to TRBD2. The J segment lost 6 bases and the V segment lost 0 bases, leaving 8 bases of the junction unmatched. This CDR3 is built from 18 residues. CDR1 LGHDT and CDR2 YNNKEL come from the germline V gene (reference sequence). In DNA, the CDR3 is TGTGCCAGCAGCCAAGATTCGACTAGCGGGGGGGCAATGGATACGCAGTATTTT. The encoded protein is CASSQDSTSGGAMDTQYF.

The rearrangement joins TRBV28 to TRBJ2-3, with D perhaps matching TRBD1 (7 bases). V gave up 3 bases and J gave up 8 bases, with 15 bases separating them. In germline, CDR1 is MDHEN, CDR2 SYDVKM. The CDR3 is made up of 14 amino acids. In DNA form, the CDR3 reads TGTGCCAGCAGTTTTGGCAGGGGGGAGGCTACGCAGTATTTT. Translation: CASSFGRGEATQYF.

The V call is TRBV5-5, the J call TRBJ2-5; D gene unclear. In germline, CDR1 is SGHKS, CDR2 YYEKEE (reference sequence). Trimming shortened V by 0 bases and J by 4 bases, and 10 bases separated the two germline ends. This CDR3 has 14 residues. Here the CDR3 DNA reads TGTGCCAGCAGCTTGGATCCCGGCGGAGAGACCCAGTACTTC. This gives the protein CASSLDPGGETQYF.

This clone came up a few times. V usage is TRBV12-3 or TRBV12-4 and J usage is TRBJ2-7; weak D call: TRBD1 (6 bases). V gave up 5 bases and J gave up 6 bases, with 14 bases separating them. The CDR3 runs 13 residues. CDR3 in DNA: TGTGCCAGCAGTCCCTGGGACACCGGCGAGCAGTACTTC. Residues: CASSPWDTGEQYF.

V gene TRBV4-2 combines with J gene TRBJ2-1, with 9 bases identical to TRBD2. Losses at the gene ends were 0 bases for V and 11 bases for J; bases not matched to a gene: 2. The CDR3 is 13 residues long. Germline assignment: CDR1 LGHNA and CDR2 YNFKEQ. The DNA for the CDR3 is TGTGCCAGCAGCCAAGATCTAGCGGGAAAGCAGTTCTTC. Protein product: CASSQDLAGKQFF.

This chain links TRBV7-9 with TRBJ2-7; 8 bases match TRBD1. The V and J ends lost 5 bases and 9 bases, in that order; junction bases with no gene match: 18. Germline V gives CDR1 SEHNR, CDR2 FQNEAQ (reference sequence). The CDR3 totals 16 residues. CDR3: CASSTTGADQSWAQYF. Here the CDR3 DNA reads TGTGCCAGCAGCACGACAGGGGCTGACCAAAGTTGGGCGCAGTACTTC.

This clone occurred once. The chain links TRBV18 to TRBJ2-7, with 9 bases identical to TRBD1. Trimming took 8 bases from V and 5 from J; bases not matched to a gene: 7. The CDR3 extends over 13 amino acids. The germline CDR1 and CDR2 sequences are KGHSH and LQKENI. In DNA form, the CDR3 reads TGTGCCAGCGGGACAGGGAATTCCAACGAGCAGTACTTC. Translated: CASGTGNSNEQYF.

V usage is TRBV5-6 and J usage is TRBJ1-2; 10 bases match TRBD1. Germline V CDR1 and CDR2: SGHDT, YYEEEE. V was pared by 5 bases and J by 6 bases, with 10 bases of the junction left unmatched. The CDR3 runs 15 residues. Here the CDR3 DNA reads TGTGCCAGCAGTTTTCCGGGACAGGGGTGGAATGGCTACACCTTC. Residues: CASSFPGQGWNGYTF.

The chain joins TRBV19 to TRBJ1-1; D perhaps matches TRBD1 (6 bases). The length of the CDR3 is 13 residues. Germline V gene sequence: CDR1 LNHDA, CDR2 SQIVND (reference sequence). The V and J ends lost 8 bases and 8 bases respectively, with 18 bases between them. The CDR3 coding sequence is TGTGCCAGTCGCGGGGGCAGCGGGGCCGAAGCTTTCTTT. This gives the protein CASRGGSGAEAFF.

The chain combines TRBV24-1 with TRBJ2-1; possibly TRBD1 for D (6 bases). This CDR3 is built from 11 residues. Germline V gene sequence: CDR1 KGHDR, CDR2 SFDVKD. V was cut by 4 bases and J by 15 bases, with 12 bases left in between. In nucleotides, the CDR3 is TGTGCCACCAGTGAACAGGGTTGGTTGTTCTTC. It codes for CATSEQGWLFF.

The J gene is TRBJ2-1, the V gene TRBV27, with 10 bases lining up with TRBD1. The J segment lost 10 bases and the V segment lost 5 bases, leaving 8 bases of the junction unmatched. From germline, CDR1 is MNHEY and CDR2 SMNVEV (reference sequence). The CDR3 sequence is 14 residues long. CDR3 amino acids: CASSGGTGEKEQFF. The CDR3, as DNA: TGTGCCAGCAGTGGCGGGACAGGGGAAAAGGAGCAGTTCTTC.

The V call is TRBV9, the J call TRBJ2-5; 8 nucleotides match TRBD2. V shed 2 bases and J 5 bases; nucleotides not matched to a gene: 11. The CDR3 is 16 amino acids. Germline values: CDR1 SGDLS, CDR2 YYNGEE. The CDR3 is CASSVLSGLVSETQYF. The CDR3 DNA sequence: TGTGCCAGCAGCGTGCTCTCGGGACTAGTTTCTGAGACCCAGTACTTC. Complete variable domain (other parts from reference TRBV9 and TRBJ2-5): DSGVTQTPKHLITATGQRVTLRCSPRSGDLSVYWYQQSLDQGLQFLIQYYNGEERAKGNILERFSAQQFPDLHSELNLSSLELGDSALYFCASSVLSGLVSETQYFGPGTRLLVL.

The chain links TRBV19 to TRBJ2-5, with 11 bases identical to TRBD2. Trimming cost V 3 bases and J 4 bases; bases outside gene matches: 10. Germline assignment: CDR1 LNHDA and CDR2 SQIVND (reference sequence). The CDR3 runs to 17 residues. The CDR3 region is CASSMWGLAVEGETQYF. In DNA, the CDR3 is TGTGCCAGTAGTATGTGGGGACTAGCGGTCGAGGGAGAGACCCAGTACTTC.

The chain employs TRBV7-3 and TRBJ1-6; 7 bases fit TRBD1. Germline V CDR1 and CDR2: SGHTA, FQGTGA. CDR3 length: 15 amino acids. Losses at the gene ends were 2 bases for V and 7 bases for J; bases not matched to a gene: 5. The CDR3 region is CASSLEGQPNSPLHF. The CDR3 DNA sequence: TGTGCCAGCAGCTTAGAGGGACAGCCAAATTCACCCCTCCACTTT. Using reference TRBV7-3 and TRBJ1-6 for the parts outside the CDR3, the full variable domain is GAGVSQTPSNKVTEKGKYVELRCDPISGHTALYWYRQSLGQGPEFLIYFQGTGAADDSGLPNDRFFAVRPEGSVSTLKIQRTERGDSAVYLCASSLEGQPNSPLHFGNGTRLTVT.